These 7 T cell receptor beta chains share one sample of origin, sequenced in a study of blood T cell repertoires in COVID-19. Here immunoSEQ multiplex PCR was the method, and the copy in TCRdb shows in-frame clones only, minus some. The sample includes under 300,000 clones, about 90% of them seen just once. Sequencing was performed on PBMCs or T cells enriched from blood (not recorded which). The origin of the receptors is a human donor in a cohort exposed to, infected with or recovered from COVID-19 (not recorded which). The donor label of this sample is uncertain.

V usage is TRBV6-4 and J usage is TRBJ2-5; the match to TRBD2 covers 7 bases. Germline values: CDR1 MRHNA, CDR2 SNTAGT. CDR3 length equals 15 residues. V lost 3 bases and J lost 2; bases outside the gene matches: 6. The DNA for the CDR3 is TGTGCCAGCAGTGAGTCTAGCGGAACACAAGAGACCCAGTACTTC. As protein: CASSESSGTQETQYF.

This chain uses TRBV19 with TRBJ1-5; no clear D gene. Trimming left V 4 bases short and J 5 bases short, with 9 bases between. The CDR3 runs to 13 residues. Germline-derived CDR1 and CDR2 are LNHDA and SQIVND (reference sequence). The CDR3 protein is CASSSQEDQPQHF. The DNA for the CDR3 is TGTGCCAGTAGTAGCCAGGAAGATCAGCCCCAGCATTTT.

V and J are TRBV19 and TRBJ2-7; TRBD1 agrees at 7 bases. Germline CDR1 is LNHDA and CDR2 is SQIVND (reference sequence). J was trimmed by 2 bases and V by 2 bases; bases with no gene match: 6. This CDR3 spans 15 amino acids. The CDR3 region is CASSIFPGTAYEQYF. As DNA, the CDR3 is TGTGCCAGTAGTATATTCCCCGGGACAGCCTACGAGCAGTACTTC.

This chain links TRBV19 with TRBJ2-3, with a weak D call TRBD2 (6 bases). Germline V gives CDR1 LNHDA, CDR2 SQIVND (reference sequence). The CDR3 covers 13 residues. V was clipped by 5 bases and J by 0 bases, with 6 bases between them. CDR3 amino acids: CASSAGSTDTQYF. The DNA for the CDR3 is TGTGCCAGTAGTGCGGGGAGCACAGATACGCAGTATTTT.

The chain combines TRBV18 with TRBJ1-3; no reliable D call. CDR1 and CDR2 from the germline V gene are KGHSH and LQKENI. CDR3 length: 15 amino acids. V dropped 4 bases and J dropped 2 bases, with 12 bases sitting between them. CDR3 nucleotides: TGTGCCAGCTCACTTCCGGGAAGGGCTGGAAACACCATATATTTT. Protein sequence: CASSLPGRAGNTIYF. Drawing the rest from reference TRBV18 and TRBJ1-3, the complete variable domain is NAGVMQNPRHLVRRRGQEARLRCSPMKGHSHVYWYRQLPEEGLKFMVYLQKENIIDESGMPKERFSAEFPKEGPSILRIQQVVRGDSAAYFCASSLPGRAGNTIYFGEGSWLTVV.

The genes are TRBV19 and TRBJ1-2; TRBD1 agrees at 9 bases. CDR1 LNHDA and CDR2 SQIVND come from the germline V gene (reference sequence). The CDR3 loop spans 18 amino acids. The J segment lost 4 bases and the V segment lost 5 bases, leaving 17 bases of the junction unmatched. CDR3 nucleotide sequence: TGTGCCAGTAGTCCCTGGGACAGGGTCGATCGGTTCAGCTATGGCTACACCTTC. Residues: CASSPWDRVDRFSYGYTF.

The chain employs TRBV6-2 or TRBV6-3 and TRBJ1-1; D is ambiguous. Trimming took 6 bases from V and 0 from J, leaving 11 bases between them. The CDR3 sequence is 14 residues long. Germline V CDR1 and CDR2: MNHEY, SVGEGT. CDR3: CASSESFMNTEAFF. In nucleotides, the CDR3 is TGTGCCAGCAGCGAGAGCTTCATGAACACTGAAGCTTTCTTT.